Following are 19 T cell receptor beta chains from one sample sequenced in a study of cytomegalovirus exposure and HLA in healthy donors (dated by TCRdb to 2017 to 2019). Receptors were amplified or captured by the immunoSEQ multiplex PCR assay. A mixture of 60 forward primers for TCR Vbeta segments and 13 reverse primers for TCR Jbeta segments was used in the multiplex PCR. In its TCRdb copy, this immuneACCESS table keeps in-frame sequences only and misses some clones. Where compared with another copy, unresolved V genes explain less than half of these, and the others have no known cause. In all, the sample holds approximately 92,000 clones, and about two thirds of those were seen once. Just over 8% of the sample goes to the ten largest clones. The sequencing input was PBMCs. These receptors were obtained from a man aged 55 to 70 in good health and CMV-seronegative.

This chain links TRBV29-1 with TRBJ1-6; 7 bases are shared with TRBD1. Germline V gene sequence: CDR1 SQVTM, CDR2 ANQGSEA. V was clipped by 6 bases and J by 8 bases; unmatched bases: 7. The CDR3 extends over 13 amino acids. DNA of the CDR3: TGCAGCGTCCGACAGGGAGGTGATTCACCCCTCCACTTT. It is translated as CSVRQGGDSPLHF.

This clone has only one observation. This chain links TRBV18 with TRBJ2-7, with D unclear. V lost 2 bases and J 0 bases, leaving 11 bases between the germline ends. The germline V gene has CDR1 KGHSH and CDR2 LQKENI. The CDR3 has 15 residues. The CDR3 reads CASSPGQPVSYEQYF. The CDR3 DNA follows: TGTGCCAGCTCACCAGGGCAGCCAGTCTCCTACGAGCAGTACTTC.

V and J are TRBV7-2 and TRBJ2-7; the match to TRBD2 covers 11 bases. J lost 6 bases, V lost 5 bases, and 6 bases had no gene match. The CDR3 is 14 residues long. Looked up from germline, CDR1 is SGHTA and CDR2 is FQGNSA. The CDR3 nucleotides are TGTGCCAGCAGCCAGGCACTAGCGGGAGCCGAGCAGTACTTC. This codes for CASSQALAGAEQYF. The full variable domain, rest sourced from reference TRBV7-2 and TRBJ2-7, is GAGVSQSPSNKVTEKGKDVELRCDPISGHTALYWYRQSLGQGLEFLIYFQGNSAPDKSGLPSDRFSAERTGGSVSTLTIQRTQQEDSAVYLCASSQALAGAEQYFGPGTRLTVT.

This chain uses TRBV7-2 with TRBJ2-2; tentatively, D is TRBD2 (5 bases). The V and J ends lost 1 base and 1 base respectively, with 7 bases between them. CDR3 size: 15 residues. Germline V gene sequence: CDR1 SGHTA, CDR2 FQGNSA. The CDR3 nucleotides are TGTGCCAGCAGCTTAGGGCGGGTGAACACCGGGGAGCTGTTTTTT. Its protein is CASSLGRVNTGELFF.

V is TRBV29-1 and J is TRBJ2-1; no firm D call. The V gene's germline CDR1 is SQVTM and CDR2 ANQGSEA. The CDR3 extends over 11 amino acids. The V and J ends lost 6 bases and 8 bases respectively, with 11 bases between them. The CDR3 DNA is TGCAGCGTCCAAGCTGCTTATGAGCAGTTCTTC. Translated, it gives CSVQAAYEQFF.

The genes are TRBV6-6 and TRBJ2-1; TRBD2 is a possible D gene (6 bases). This CDR3 comprises 15 residues. Per the germline V gene, CDR1 is MNHNY and CDR2 is SVGAGI (reference sequence). Trimming took 7 bases from V and 6 from J, leaving 19 bases between them. The CDR3 here is CASTDGREVVNEQFF. CDR3 sequence (DNA): TGTGCCAGCACGGACGGGAGAGAGGTGGTCAATGAGCAGTTCTTC.

In this sample, this clone turned up once. The rearrangement uses TRBV7-2 and TRBJ2-2; 7 positions agree with TRBD2. After removal of 5 bases from V and 1 base from J, the junction contained 4 bases not matched to a gene. Looked up from germline, CDR1 is SGHTA and CDR2 is FQGNSA. This CDR3 spans 15 amino acids. CDR3 DNA: TGTGCCAGCAGCCGGGGAGGGATGAACACCGGGGAGCTGTTTTTT. Its protein product is CASSRGGMNTGELFF.

This clone was detected once. The V call is TRBV10-2, the J call TRBJ2-1; 9 bases agree with TRBD1. CDR1 is WSHSY and CDR2 is SAAADI in the germline V gene. After removal of 4 bases from V and 4 bases from J, the junction contained 8 bases not matched to a gene. The length of the CDR3 is 16 residues. The CDR3 DNA reads TGCGCCAGCAGTGGGGGGACAGGGAATGGGTACAATGAGCAGTTCTTC. Its translation is CASSGGTGNGYNEQFF.

This chain uses TRBV9 with TRBJ1-1; D is uncertain. This CDR3 has 13 residues. Trimming stripped 4 bases from V and 5 bases from J, with 12 bases between. Germline V gives CDR1 SGDLS, CDR2 YYNGEE. This CDR3 reads CASSPPAGTEAFF. As DNA, the CDR3 is TGTGCCAGCAGCCCCCCTGCGGGAACTGAAGCTTTCTTT.

This clone was recorded once. The chain recombines TRBV28 with TRBJ2-7, with 8 bases matching TRBD2. The germline CDR1 and CDR2 sequences are MDHEN and SYDVKM. The CDR3 is made up of 14 amino acids. The V segment lost 2 bases and the J segment 8 bases; nucleotides outside the gene matches: 8. CDR3 amino acids: CASSLVPGTRQQYF. The CDR3 DNA sequence: TGTGCCAGCAGTTTAGTCCCAGGGACTAGGCAGCAGTACTTC.

The V gene is TRBV9, the J gene TRBJ1-3; D gene uncertain. Germline V lookup: CDR1 SGDLS, CDR2 YYNGEE. CDR3 length: 19 residues. V shed 0 bases and J shed 2 bases, with 21 bases lying between them. CDR3 DNA: TGTGCCAGCAGCGTAGCACGGACGGTCTCGGAGGAGCCTGGAAACACCATATATTTT. Translation gives CASSVARTVSEEPGNTIYF.

The chain has TRBV9 and TRBJ2-7, with D possibly TRBD1 on 5 matching bases. Between the trimmed V and J ends, which lost 4 bases and 2 bases, there was a span of 13 bases. The germline V gene has CDR1 SGDLS and CDR2 YYNGEE. The CDR3 is 14 residues long. The chain's CDR3 is CASSTRQIPYEQYF. CDR3 DNA: TGTGCCAGCAGCACTCGACAGATCCCCTACGAGCAGTACTTC.

This clone was recorded a few times. The gene calls are TRBV30 and TRBJ2-3; D might be TRBD2 (5 bases). Germline values: CDR1 GTSNPN, CDR2 SVGIG (reference sequence). This CDR3 comprises 15 residues. The V and J ends lost 0 bases and 2 bases respectively, with 12 bases between them. CDR3 residues: CAWSVLVGNTDTQYF. CDR3 nucleotide sequence: TGTGCCTGGAGTGTACTGGTCGGGAACACAGATACGCAGTATTTT.

This chain joins TRBV5-1 and TRBJ1-1; a weak D match, TRBD1 (5 bases). The germline V gene encodes CDR1 SGHRS and CDR2 YFSETQ. V dropped 0 bases and J dropped 0 bases, with 6 bases sitting between them. This CDR3 spans 14 amino acids. DNA of the CDR3: TGCGCCAGCAGCTTGGTACAGGTGAACACTGAAGCTTTCTTT. Its protein product is CASSLVQVNTEAFF. Based on the CDR3 plus reference TRBV5-1 and TRBJ1-1, the full variable domain is KAGVTQTPRYLIKTRGQQVTLSCSPISGHRSVSWYQQTPGQGLQFLFEYFSETQRNKGNFPGRFSGRQFSNSRSEMNVSTLELGDSALYLCASSLVQVNTEAFFGQGTRLTVV.

The chain couples TRBV7-9 to TRBJ1-2; D not certain. V shed 3 bases and J shed 8 bases, with 19 bases lying between them. Germline V lookup: CDR1 SEHNR, CDR2 FQNEAQ (reference sequence). The CDR3 has 15 amino acids. The DNA of the CDR3 is TGTGCCAGCAGCTTGCCCCAAGAGTTCGGGAAGGGCTACACCTTC. Translating gives CASSLPQEFGKGYTF.

V usage is TRBV6-1 and J usage is TRBJ2-2, with 7 bases aligning to TRBD2. V gave up 0 bases and J gave up 6 bases; unmatched junction bases: 1. There are 14 residues in the CDR3. The germline gives CDR1 MNHNS, CDR2 SASEGT. This CDR3 reads CASSEARGAGELFF. The CDR3 DNA is TGTGCCAGCAGTGAAGCTCGGGGGGCCGGGGAGCTGTTTTTT.

V and J are TRBV4-1 and TRBJ1-5; no definite D call. Germline V lookup: CDR1 MGHRA, CDR2 YSYEKL. V lost 0 bases to trimming and J lost 7 bases, with 13 bases between them. The CDR3 runs 15 residues. CDR3 sequence (DNA): TGCGCCAGCAGCCAAGAATTTCGGAGGCTCCAGCCCCAGCATTTT. It specifies CASSQEFRRLQPQHF.

Comments on this clone: Different DNA sequences within this sample yield the same CDR3. The rearrangement uses TRBV5-1 and TRBJ2-5; D gene ambiguous. CDR1 SGHRS and CDR2 YFSETQ come from the germline V gene. This CDR3 is 12 amino acids long. Trimming pared 0 bases from V and 3 bases from J, leaving 3 bases between. This CDR3 is CASSLGEETQYF. CDR3 coding DNA: TGCGCCAGCAGCTTGGGCGAAGAGACCCAGTACTTC.

The chain combines TRBV6-6 with TRBJ1-1, with a possible D match to TRBD1 (6 bases). Deletions cut 6 bases from V and 8 bases from J, with 16 bases between. Per the germline V gene, CDR1 is MNHNY and CDR2 is SVGAGI (reference sequence). The CDR3 is 13 amino acids. The CDR3 region has the DNA TGTGCCAGCAGCCTAGGGGGGGGGTCAGAAGCTTTCTTT. It is translated as CASSLGGGSEAFF.